This TCR beta chain was profiled in a study of tumor-infiltrating lymphocytes in localized non-small cell lung cancer. This CDR3 contains 14 residues. The V gene end was trimmed by 7 bases and the J gene end by 5 bases; junction bases not matched to a gene: 7. Germline CDR1 reads SNHLY; CDR2 reads FYNNEI. Profiled with immunoSEQ multiplex PCR; TCRdb holds only in-frame clones, not every one. Here the sample spans approximately 15,000 clones, 75% to 85% being singletons. This clone was seen just once. This TCR was recovered from a human donor with non-small cell lung cancer. Sequences were obtained from uninvolved lung tissue not adjacent to the tumor. The rearrangement joins TRBV2 to TRBJ2-5, with 10 bases identical to TRBD1. The CDR3 spells CASNPTGGYETQYF. The CDR3 DNA sequence: TGTGCCAGCAACCCGACAGGGGGCTATGAGACCCAGTACTTC.